This T cell receptor (beta chain) is from a study of T cell repertoires in cytomegalovirus infection. Study details: Use of recently identified HLA-C-restricted and well-studied HLA-B-restricted CMV epitopes was part of the study. Public TCR beta signatures marked donors with CMV infection and the matching HLA. Study outcomes and limitations: The ex vivo response was dominated by HLA-C-restricted CMV-specific TCR beta clonotypes. Based on cumulative public TCR beta family frequency, carriers of CMV plus the relevant HLA were identified.

For this clonotype: Its cognate antigen is unknown.

The V gene's germline CDR1 is SGHNT and CDR2 YYREEE (reference sequence). The CDR3 is 16 residues long. J lost 4 bases, V lost 2 bases, and 7 bases had no gene match. TCRdb redid the calling of the reads with MiXCR, one entry per CDR3 protein. The table has about 920,000 distinct CDR3 sequences, roughly 30% seen once. The genes are TRBV5-4 and TRBJ1-2; TRBD1 agrees at 11 bases. The sample in question was cultured CD8+ T cells from PBMCs, obtained from culture after CMV antigen stimulation. The origin of this receptor is a human donor in good health (CMV status not recorded). Some clones in this sample may be carry-over from other donors' samples. CDR3 region: CASSLTGTGGFYGYTF. Written as DNA, the CDR3 is TGTGCCAGCAGCTTAACCGGGACAGGGGGGTTCTATGGCTACACCTTC.